Listed below are T cell receptor beta chains from one sample, sequenced in a study of T cell responses to AZD1222 COVID-19 vaccine. TCRdb keeps only in-frame clones here, not all; method: immunoSEQ multiplex PCR. This sample carries around 170,000 clones, about nine tenths of them seen once, and the ten largest clones take approximately 1.4%. This material consisted of peripheral blood, taken on day 0 of AZD1222 vaccination. These receptors were obtained from an adult in good health. Both conserved end residues are part of each CDR3. A D gene is named only where the DNA matches it firmly. A row's size may be missing; if present it is once, few, many or a size class.

abundance	v_gene	j_gene	d_gene	CDR3aa	CDR3nt
NA	TRBV28	TRBJ1-2	NA	CASSLGDYGYTF	TGTGCCAGCAGTTTGGGGGACTATGGCTACACCTTC
NA	TRBV24-1	TRBJ2-3	NA	CATSASGGSTDTQYF	TGTGCCACCAGTGCCTCGGGGGGCTCCACAGATACGCAGTATTTT
NA	TRBV2	TRBJ1-5	NA	CASSDRWDQPQHF	TGTGCCAGCAGTGATCGGTGGGATCAGCCCCAGCATTTT
NA	TRBV5-6	TRBJ2-7	NA	CASSLDGEADEQYF	TGTGCCAGCAGCTTGGATGGGGAAGCCGACGAGCAGTACTTC
NA	TRBV3-1/TRBV3-2	TRBJ2-3	TRBD2	CASSQDRGGASTDTQYF	TGTGCCAGCAGCCAAGACCGCGGGGGGGCTAGCACAGATACGCAGTATTTT
NA	TRBV6-5	TRBJ1-2	TRBD1	CASSYAGQGGGYTF	TGTGCCAGCAGTTACGCAGGACAGGGGGGCGGCTACACCTTC
NA	TRBV10-3	TRBJ2-7	TRBD1	CAISEGRDRDYEQYF	TGTGCCATCAGTGAGGGGCGGGACAGGGACTACGAGCAGTACTTC
NA	TRBV6-2/TRBV6-3	TRBJ1-2	NA	CASSYESGPLNYGYTF	TGTGCCAGCAGTTACGAATCGGGACCTCTTAACTATGGCTACACCTTC
NA	TRBV5-8	TRBJ1-1	TRBD1	CASSPGQGLFVNTEAFF	TGTGCCAGCAGTCCCGGACAGGGCCTTTTCGTGAACACTGAAGCTTTCTTT
NA	TRBV27	TRBJ2-7	NA	CASSLSVRVYEQYF	TGTGCCAGCAGTTTAAGTGTTCGGGTGTACGAGCAGTACTTC
NA	TRBV14	TRBJ1-2	NA	CASSQDRRANYGYTF	TGTGCCAGCAGCCAAGATCGCCGGGCTAACTATGGCTACACCTTC
NA	TRBV3-1/TRBV3-2	TRBJ1-2	NA	CASSFGEGGPYGYTF	TGTGCCAGCAGCTTCGGGGAGGGGGGTCCCTATGGCTACACCTTC
NA	TRBV15	TRBJ1-5	TRBD1	CATSRTGEYQPQHF	TGTGCCACCAGCAGGACAGGGGAGTATCAGCCCCAGCATTTT
NA	TRBV29-1	TRBJ1-1	TRBD1	CSAGQGPNTEAFF	TGCAGCGCGGGACAGGGGCCGAACACTGAAGCTTTCTTT
NA	TRBV21-1	TRBJ2-3	NA	CASSNATGPLTDTQYF	TGTGCCAGCAGCAACGCGACAGGGCCCCTCACAGATACGCAGTATTTT
NA	TRBV14	TRBJ2-7	TRBD1	CASSSGPGQSYEQYF	TGTGCCAGCAGCTCAGGTCCGGGACAGTCCTACGAGCAGTACTTC
NA	TRBV7-9	TRBJ1-6	NA	CASSLAGFGASPLHF	TGTGCCAGCAGCTTAGCAGGGTTTGGCGCTTCACCCCTCCACTTT
NA	TRBV6-5	TRBJ2-7	NA	CASSTGQHYEQYF	TGTGCCAGCAGTACAGGGCAGCACTACGAGCAGTACTTC
NA	TRBV19	TRBJ1-5	TRBD1	CASSLGTGDGQPQHF	TGTGCCAGTAGTTTGGGGACAGGGGACGGTCAGCCCCAGCATTTT
once	TRBV7-2	TRBJ1-6	NA	CASSYAGNAPNSPLHF	TGTGCCAGCAGTTACGCCGGGAATGCACCGAATTCACCCCTCCACTTT
once	TRBV11-1	TRBJ2-1	TRBD2	CASSPPRGEVNEQFF	TGTGCCAGCAGCCCTCCTCGGGGGGAGGTCAATGAGCAGTTCTTC
NA	TRBV4-2	TRBJ2-3	TRBD2	CASSQDPLAGGPRPTDTQYF	TGTGCCAGCAGCCAAGACCCACTAGCGGGGGGGCCAAGACCCACAGATACGCAGTATTTT
NA	TRBV28	TRBJ1-2	TRBD1	CASRFTGAVGYTF	TGTGCCAGCAGATTTACAGGGGCCGTTGGCTACACCTTC
NA	TRBV28	TRBJ1-2	NA	CASSRDYGYTF	TGTGCCAGCAGCCGGGACTATGGCTACACCTTC
NA	TRBV4-1	TRBJ2-7	NA	CASSQDYFLYEQYF	TGCGCCAGCAGCCAAGATTACTTCCTCTACGAGCAGTACTTC
NA	TRBV19	TRBJ1-1	NA	CASSITVGNTEAFF	TGTGCCAGTAGTATTACAGTCGGGAACACTGAAGCTTTCTTT
few	TRBV7-7	TRBJ2-1	NA	CASSQGGGHREQFF	TGTGCTAGCAGCCAAGGAGGGGGGCATAGGGAGCAGTTCTTC
NA	TRBV9	TRBJ2-2	TRBD2	CASSLSGGVTYGELFF	TGTGCCAGCAGCCTTAGCGGGGGGGTTACATACGGGGAGCTGTTTTTT
NA	TRBV19	TRBJ2-3	TRBD2	CASSIISGGVDTQYF	TGTGCCAGTAGTATCATTAGCGGGGGAGTAGATACGCAGTATTTT
once	TRBV7-9	TRBJ1-2	NA	CASRLPYGYTF	TGTGCCAGCAGACTACCCTATGGCTACACCTTC
NA	TRBV19	TRBJ1-5	NA	CASSIDWEQPQHF	TGTGCCAGTAGTATAGATTGGGAGCAGCCCCAGCATTTT
NA	TRBV9	TRBJ1-6	NA	CASSVEGGHDSPLHF	TGTGCCAGCAGCGTAGAGGGAGGGCACGATTCACCCCTCCACTTT
NA	TRBV7-2	TRBJ1-2	NA	CASSPYRGGNYGYTF	TGTGCCAGCAGCCCCTATAGGGGGGGGAACTATGGCTACACCTTC
NA	TRBV7-9	TRBJ1-1	TRBD1	CASSGTGVNTEAFF	TGTGCCAGCAGCGGGACAGGGGTGAACACTGAAGCTTTCTTT
NA	TRBV19	TRBJ1-4	TRBD1	CASSGGQGPEKLFF	TGTGCCAGTAGTGGGGGACAGGGTCCTGAAAAACTGTTTTTT
NA	TRBV6-5	TRBJ2-2	NA	CATLGPSGELFF	TGTGCCACCCTCGGTCCATCCGGGGAGCTGTTTTTT
NA	TRBV11-3	TRBJ2-1	TRBD1	CASCPPGQIYNEQFF	TGTGCCAGCTGCCCCCCGGGACAGATATACAATGAGCAGTTCTTC
NA	TRBV5-1	TRBJ1-1	NA	CASSRAGRNTEAFF	TGCGCCAGCAGCCGAGCCGGCCGGAACACTGAAGCTTTCTTT
NA	TRBV5-8	TRBJ1-1	NA	CASSPRVLETEAFF	TGTGCCAGCAGCCCTCGGGTCCTAGAAACTGAAGCTTTCTTT
NA	TRBV5-1	TRBJ2-5	TRBD2	CASSSGGPQETQYF	TGCGCCAGCAGCAGCGGGGGACCCCAAGAGACCCAGTACTTC
NA	TRBV7-9	TRBJ1-2	TRBD1	CASSSLGQGAGYTF	TGTGCCAGCAGCTCACTGGGGCAGGGGGCCGGCTACACCTTC
NA	TRBV7-2	TRBJ2-5	NA	CASSWGRKETQYF	TGTGCCAGCAGCTGGGGGCGGAAAGAGACCCAGTACTTC
few	TRBV5-6	TRBJ1-5	NA	CASSLGQGGQPQHF	TGTGCCAGCAGCTTAGGCCAGGGAGGTCAGCCCCAGCATTTT
NA	TRBV6-5	TRBJ1-5	NA	CASSYSRGYNQPQHF	TGTGCCAGCAGTTACTCGAGGGGATACAATCAGCCCCAGCATTTT
NA	TRBV6-5	TRBJ1-1	NA	CASRSSRNTEAFF	TGTGCCAGCAGGTCCAGTCGGAACACTGAAGCTTTCTTT
NA	TRBV6-5	TRBJ1-2	TRBD1	CASSYRVQGDYGYTF	TGTGCCAGCAGTTACAGGGTTCAGGGGGACTATGGCTACACCTTC
NA	TRBV7-2	TRBJ2-5	NA	CAEGPDNQETQYF	TGTGCGGAGGGCCCGGACAACCAAGAGACCCAGTACTTC
NA	TRBV11-2	TRBJ1-4	TRBD1	CASSPQGRANEKLFF	TGTGCCAGCAGCCCACAGGGGCGGGCTAATGAAAAACTGTTTTTT
NA	TRBV5-1	TRBJ2-3	NA	CASSPTGLGADTQYF	TGCGCCAGCAGCCCTACGGGGCTGGGTGCAGATACGCAGTATTTT
few	TRBV6-5	TRBJ1-1	TRBD1	CASSYQQGAQVTEAFF	TGTGCCAGCAGTTACCAACAGGGGGCGCAAGTAACTGAAGCTTTCTTT
NA	TRBV5-1	TRBJ2-7	NA	CASSPGTGYYEQYF	TGCGCCAGCAGCCCCGGAACGGGCTACTACGAGCAGTACTTC
NA	TRBV3-1/TRBV3-2	TRBJ1-1	TRBD1	CASSQVRSAGGGTEAFF	TGTGCCAGCAGCCAAGTAAGGTCGGCAGGGGGGGGAACTGAAGCTTTCTTT
NA	TRBV27	TRBJ2-5	NA	CASHHQETQYF	TGTGCCAGCCACCACCAAGAGACCCAGTACTTC
NA	TRBV11-2	TRBJ1-2	NA	CASSLAGEGYTF	TGTGCCAGCAGCTTAGCTGGGGAGGGCTACACCTTC
NA	TRBV6-2/TRBV6-3	TRBJ1-1	NA	CASSSGLGEAFF	TGTGCCAGCAGTTCAGGGTTGGGTGAAGCTTTCTTT